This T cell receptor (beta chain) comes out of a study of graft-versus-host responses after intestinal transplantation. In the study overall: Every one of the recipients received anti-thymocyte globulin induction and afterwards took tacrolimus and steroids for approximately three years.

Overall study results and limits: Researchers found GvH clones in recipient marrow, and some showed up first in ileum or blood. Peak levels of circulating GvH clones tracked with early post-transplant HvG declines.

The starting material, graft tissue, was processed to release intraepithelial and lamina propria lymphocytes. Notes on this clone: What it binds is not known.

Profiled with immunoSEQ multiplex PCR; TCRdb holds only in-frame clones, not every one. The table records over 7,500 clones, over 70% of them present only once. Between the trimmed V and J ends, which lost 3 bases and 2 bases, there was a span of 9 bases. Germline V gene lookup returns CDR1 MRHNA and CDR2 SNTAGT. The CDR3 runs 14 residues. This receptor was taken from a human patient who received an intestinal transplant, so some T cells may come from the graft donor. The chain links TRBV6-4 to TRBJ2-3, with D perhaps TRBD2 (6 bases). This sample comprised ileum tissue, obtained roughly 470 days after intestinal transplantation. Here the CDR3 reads CASSERDSTDTQYF. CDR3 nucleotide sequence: TGTGCCAGCAGTGAGAGGGACTCCACAGATACGCAGTATTTT.